The T cell receptor (beta chain) under discussion was sequenced for a study of shared clonotypes between healthy human individuals. The wider study: The plates for each donor numbered three CD4 naive, three CD4 memory, two CD8 naive and one CD8 memory.

This clone was counted a single time. Germline V gene sequence: CDR1 SGHAT, CDR2 FQNNGV. The ends lost 2 bases at V and 2 bases at J; junction bases unmatched: 7. The CDR3 has 16 residues. Using immunoSEQ multiplex PCR, the repertoire was profiled, and TCRdb retains in-frame clones only, with some absent. The sample has about 2.3 million clones; just under 95% are singletons. All donors qualified as healthy HIV-negative adults and had experienced no recent acute infections or vaccinations. Input material: naive CD4+ T cells from PBMCs. Sample subset: CD45RA+ positively selected. J is TRBJ2-7 and V is TRBV11-2, with 9 bases matching TRBD1. This TCR was sampled from a man aged 18 to 35 in good health. Some clones in this sample may be carry-over from other donors' samples. CDR3 sequence reads: CASSLPPDRGPYEQYF. Written as DNA, the CDR3 is TGTGCCAGCAGCTTACCCCCGGACAGGGGCCCCTACGAGCAGTACTTC.